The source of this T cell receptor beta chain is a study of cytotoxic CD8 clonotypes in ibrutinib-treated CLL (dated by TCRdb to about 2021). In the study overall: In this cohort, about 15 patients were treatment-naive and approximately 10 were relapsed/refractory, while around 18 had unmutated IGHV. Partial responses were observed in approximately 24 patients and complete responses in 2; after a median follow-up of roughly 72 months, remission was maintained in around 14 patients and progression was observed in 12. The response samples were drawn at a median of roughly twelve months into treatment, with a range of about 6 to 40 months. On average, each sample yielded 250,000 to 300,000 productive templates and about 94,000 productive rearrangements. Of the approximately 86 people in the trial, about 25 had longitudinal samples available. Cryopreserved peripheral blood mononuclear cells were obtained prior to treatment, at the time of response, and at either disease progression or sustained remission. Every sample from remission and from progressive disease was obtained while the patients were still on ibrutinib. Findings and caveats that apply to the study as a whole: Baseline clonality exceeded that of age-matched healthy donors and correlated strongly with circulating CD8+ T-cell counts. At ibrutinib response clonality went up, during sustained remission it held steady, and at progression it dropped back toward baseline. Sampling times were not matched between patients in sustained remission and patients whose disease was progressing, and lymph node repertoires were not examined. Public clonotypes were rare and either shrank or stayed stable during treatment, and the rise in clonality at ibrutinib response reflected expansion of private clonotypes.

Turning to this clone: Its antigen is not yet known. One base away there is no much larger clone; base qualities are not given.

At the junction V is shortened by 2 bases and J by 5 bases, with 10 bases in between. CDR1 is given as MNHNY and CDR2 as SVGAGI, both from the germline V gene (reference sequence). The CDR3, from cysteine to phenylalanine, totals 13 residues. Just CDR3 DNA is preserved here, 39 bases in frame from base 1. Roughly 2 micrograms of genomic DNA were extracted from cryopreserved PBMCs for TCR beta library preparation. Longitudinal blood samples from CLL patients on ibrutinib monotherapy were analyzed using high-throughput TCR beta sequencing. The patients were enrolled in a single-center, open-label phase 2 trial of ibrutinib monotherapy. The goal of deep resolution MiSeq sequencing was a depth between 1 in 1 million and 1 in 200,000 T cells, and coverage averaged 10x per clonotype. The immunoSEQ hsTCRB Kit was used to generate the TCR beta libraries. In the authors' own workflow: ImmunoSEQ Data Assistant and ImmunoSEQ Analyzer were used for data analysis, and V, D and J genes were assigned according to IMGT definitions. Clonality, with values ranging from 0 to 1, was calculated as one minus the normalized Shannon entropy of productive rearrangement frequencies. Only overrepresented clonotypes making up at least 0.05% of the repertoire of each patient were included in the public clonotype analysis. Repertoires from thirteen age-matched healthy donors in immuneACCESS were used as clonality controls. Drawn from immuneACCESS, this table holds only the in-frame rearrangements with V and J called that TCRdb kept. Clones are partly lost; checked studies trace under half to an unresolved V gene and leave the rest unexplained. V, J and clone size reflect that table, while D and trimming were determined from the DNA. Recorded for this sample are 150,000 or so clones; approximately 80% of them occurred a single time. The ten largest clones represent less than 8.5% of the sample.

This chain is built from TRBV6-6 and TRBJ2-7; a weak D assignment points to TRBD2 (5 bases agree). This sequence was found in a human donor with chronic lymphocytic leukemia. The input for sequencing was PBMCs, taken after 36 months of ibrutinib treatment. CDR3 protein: CASSYPEGHEQYF. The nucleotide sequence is TGTGCCAGCAGTTACCCCGAGGGCCACGAGCAGTACTTC.